The sequence of this T cell receptor beta chain was determined in a study of CD8+CD57+ T cells in acquired aplastic anemia. Genomic DNA was employed as the template in profiling TCR beta VDJ and CDR3. TCRdb reprocessed the reads via MiXCR and lists one record per CDR3 protein. The data contain some 170,000 distinct CDR3 sequences, 40% to 55% of them seen just once; the ten biggest clones take up more than 1%. This clonotype was found once. By flow cytometry, patients selected for sequencing had shown an expansion of CD8+CD57+ cells. Acquired aplastic anemia of severe grade affected all patients. Sampling of blood occurred while the patients had still received no therapy. V was trimmed by 2 bases and J by 5 bases, leaving 10 bases between them. The germline gives CDR1 ENHRY, CDR2 SYGVKD. This CDR3 is 13 amino acids long.

The clonotype comes from a human donor with aplastic anemia. The rearrangement links TRBV10-3 to TRBJ2-7; a possible D gene is TRBD1 (5 bases). Input material: sorted CD4+, CD8+, or CD8+CD57+ T cells (not recorded which) from PBMCs. CDR3 bases: TGTGCCATCAGTGAGGACAGAATGAACGAGCAGTACTTC. Residues: CAISEDRMNEQYF.